This note documents a single T cell receptor beta chain sequence. This sample stems from a study of blood T cell repertoires in COVID-19. Here immunoSEQ multiplex PCR was the method, and the copy in TCRdb shows in-frame clones only, minus some. The sample consists of 35,000 to 50,000 clones, approximately 83% of them appearing once. The germline CDR1 and CDR2 sequences are KGHSH and LQKENI. J lost 2 bases, V lost 4 bases, and 5 bases had no gene match. The CDR3 covers 15 residues. The gene calls are TRBV18 and TRBJ1-1; TRBD1 matches at 9 bases. The sample comprised peripheral blood. The clonotype comes from a woman of 80 years or more with acute or convalescent COVID-19. CDR3 sequence reads: CASSLQGQGNTEAFF. CDR3 sequence (DNA): TGTGCCAGCTCACTACAGGGACAGGGAAACACTGAAGCTTTCTTT. Together with reference TRBV18 and TRBJ1-1, the CDR3 gives the full variable domain: NAGVMQNPRHLVRRRGQEARLRCSPMKGHSHVYWYRQLPEEGLKFMVYLQKENIIDESGMPKERFSAEFPKEGPSILRIQQVVRGDSAAYFCASSLQGQGNTEAFFGQGTRLTVV.